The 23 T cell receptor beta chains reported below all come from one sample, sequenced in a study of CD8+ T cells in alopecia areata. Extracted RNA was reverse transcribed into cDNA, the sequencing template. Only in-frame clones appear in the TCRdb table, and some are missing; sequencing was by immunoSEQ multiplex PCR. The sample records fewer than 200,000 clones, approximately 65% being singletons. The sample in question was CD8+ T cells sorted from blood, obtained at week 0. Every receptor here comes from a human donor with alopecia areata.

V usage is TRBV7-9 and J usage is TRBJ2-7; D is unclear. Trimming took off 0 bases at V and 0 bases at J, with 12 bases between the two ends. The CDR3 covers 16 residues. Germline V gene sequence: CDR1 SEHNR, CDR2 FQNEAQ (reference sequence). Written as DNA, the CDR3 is TGTGCCAGCAGCTTAGCTAGGACGCCTGGCTCCTACGAGCAGTACTTC. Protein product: CASSLARTPGSYEQYF. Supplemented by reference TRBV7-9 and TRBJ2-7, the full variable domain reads DTGVSQNPRHKITKRGQNVTFRCDPISEHNRLYWYRQTLGQGPEFLTYFQNEAQLEKSRLLSDRFSAERPKGSFSTLEIQRTEQGDSAMYLCASSLARTPGSYEQYFGPGTRLTVT.

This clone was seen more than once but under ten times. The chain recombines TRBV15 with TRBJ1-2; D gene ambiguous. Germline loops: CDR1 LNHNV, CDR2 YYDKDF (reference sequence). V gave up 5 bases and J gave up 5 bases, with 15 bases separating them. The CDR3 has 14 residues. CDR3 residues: CATSSEGGGYGYTF. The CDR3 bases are TGTGCCACCAGCTCGGAAGGAGGAGGATATGGCTACACCTTC.

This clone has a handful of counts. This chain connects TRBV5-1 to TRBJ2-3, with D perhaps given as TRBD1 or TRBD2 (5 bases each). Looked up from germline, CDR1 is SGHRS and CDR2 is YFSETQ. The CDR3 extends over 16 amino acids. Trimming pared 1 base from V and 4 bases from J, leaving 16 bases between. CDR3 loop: CASSLIGVGAADTQYF. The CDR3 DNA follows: TGCGCCAGCAGCTTGATCGGGGTTGGGGCCGCAGATACGCAGTATTTT.

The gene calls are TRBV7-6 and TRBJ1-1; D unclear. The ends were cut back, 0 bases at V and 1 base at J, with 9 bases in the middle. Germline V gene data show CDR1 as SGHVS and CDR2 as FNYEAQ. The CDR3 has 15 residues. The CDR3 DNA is TGTGCCAGCAGCTTAGCGGAAGACGGGAACACTGAAGCTTTCTTT. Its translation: CASSLAEDGNTEAFF.

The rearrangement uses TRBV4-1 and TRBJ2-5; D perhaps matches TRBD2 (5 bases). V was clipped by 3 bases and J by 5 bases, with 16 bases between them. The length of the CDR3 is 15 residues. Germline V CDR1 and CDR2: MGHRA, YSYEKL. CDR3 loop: CASSQDMGADETQYF. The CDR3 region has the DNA TGCGCCAGCAGCCAGGATATGGGAGCCGACGAGACCCAGTACTTC.

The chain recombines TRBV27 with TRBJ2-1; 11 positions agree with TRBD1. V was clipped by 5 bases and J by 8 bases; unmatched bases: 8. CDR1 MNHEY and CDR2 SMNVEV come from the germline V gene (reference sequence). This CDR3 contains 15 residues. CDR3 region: CASSLGQGAVYEQFF. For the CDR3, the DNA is TGTGCCAGCAGTCTCGGACAGGGGGCGGTTTATGAGCAGTTCTTC.

The CDR3 sequence: CASSVRRDRVPQETQYF. CDR3 DNA sequence: TGTGCCAGCAGTGTTCGCCGGGACAGGGTTCCCCAAGAGACCCAGTACTTC. The chain employs TRBV6-1 and TRBJ2-5, with TRBD1 matching 9 bases. The CDR3 totals 17 residues. Germline CDR1 and CDR2: MNHNS and SASEGT. V lost 4 bases and J lost 1; bases outside the gene matches: 10.

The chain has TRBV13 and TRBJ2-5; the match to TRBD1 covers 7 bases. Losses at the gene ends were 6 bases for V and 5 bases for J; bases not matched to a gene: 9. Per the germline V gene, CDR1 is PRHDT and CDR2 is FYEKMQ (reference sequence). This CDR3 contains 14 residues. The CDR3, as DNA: TGTGCCAGCAGTCTCCCCAGCAGGGGGGAGACCCAGTACTTC. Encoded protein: CASSLPSRGETQYF.

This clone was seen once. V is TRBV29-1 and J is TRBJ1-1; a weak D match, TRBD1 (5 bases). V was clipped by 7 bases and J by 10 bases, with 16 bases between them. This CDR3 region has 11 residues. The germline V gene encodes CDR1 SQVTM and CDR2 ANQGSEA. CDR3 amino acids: CSAPGGSGAFF. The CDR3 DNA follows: TGCAGCGCTCCGGGGGGTTCAGGAGCTTTCTTT.

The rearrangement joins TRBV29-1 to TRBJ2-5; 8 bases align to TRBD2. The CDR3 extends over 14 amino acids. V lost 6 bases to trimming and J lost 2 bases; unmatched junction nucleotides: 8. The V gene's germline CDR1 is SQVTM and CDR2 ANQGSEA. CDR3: CSVPRGTRQETQYF. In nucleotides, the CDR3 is TGCAGCGTCCCGCGGGGGACTAGACAAGAGACCCAGTACTTC.

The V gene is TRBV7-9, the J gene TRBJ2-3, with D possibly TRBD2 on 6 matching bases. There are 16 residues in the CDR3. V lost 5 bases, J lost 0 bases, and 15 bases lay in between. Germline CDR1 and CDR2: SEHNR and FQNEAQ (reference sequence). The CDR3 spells CASSPGAGSSTDTQYF. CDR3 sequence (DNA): TGTGCCAGCAGCCCCGGGGCGGGGTCTAGCACAGATACGCAGTATTTT.

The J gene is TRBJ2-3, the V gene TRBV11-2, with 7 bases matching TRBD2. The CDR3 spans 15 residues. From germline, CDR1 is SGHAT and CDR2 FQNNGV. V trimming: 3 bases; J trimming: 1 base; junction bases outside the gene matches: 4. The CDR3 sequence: CASSFTAGRTDTQYF. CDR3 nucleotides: TGTGCCAGCAGCTTTACAGCGGGGCGCACAGATACGCAGTATTTT. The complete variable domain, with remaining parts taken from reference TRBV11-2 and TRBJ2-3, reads EAGVAQSPRYKIIEKRQSVAFWCNPISGHATLYWYQQILGQGPKLLIQFQNNGVVDDSQLPKDRFSAERLKGVDSTLKIQPAKLEDSAVYLCASSFTAGRTDTQYFGPGTRLTVL.

CDR3 sequence: CASSQGSGGTDTQYF. The CDR3, as DNA: TGCGCCAGCAGCCAAGGGAGCGGGGGGACAGATACGCAGTATTTT. The chain couples TRBV4-1 to TRBJ2-3; 9 bases are shared with TRBD2. V gave up 1 base and J gave up 3 bases; unmatched junction bases: 2. The CDR3 sequence is 15 residues long. Germline V gene lookup returns CDR1 MGHRA and CDR2 YSYEKL.

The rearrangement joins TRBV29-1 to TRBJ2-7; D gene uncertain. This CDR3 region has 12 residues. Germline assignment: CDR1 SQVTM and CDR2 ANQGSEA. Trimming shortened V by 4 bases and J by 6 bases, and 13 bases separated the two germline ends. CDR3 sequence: CSVGRVGGEQYF. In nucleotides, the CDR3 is TGCAGCGTTGGCCGGGTTGGTGGCGAGCAGTACTTC.

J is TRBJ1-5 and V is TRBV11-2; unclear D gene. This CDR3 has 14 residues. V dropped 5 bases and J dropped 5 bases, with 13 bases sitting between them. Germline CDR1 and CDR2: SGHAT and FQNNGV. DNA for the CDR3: TGTGCCAGCAGCCAGACGGGGTTTGATCAGCCCCAGCATTTT. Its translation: CASSQTGFDQPQHF.

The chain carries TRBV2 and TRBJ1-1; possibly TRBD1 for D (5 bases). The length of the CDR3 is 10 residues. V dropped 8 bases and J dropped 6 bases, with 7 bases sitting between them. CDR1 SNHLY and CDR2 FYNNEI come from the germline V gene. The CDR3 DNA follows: TGTGCCAGCGGAGGGGCTGAAGCTTTCTTT. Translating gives CASGGAEAFF.

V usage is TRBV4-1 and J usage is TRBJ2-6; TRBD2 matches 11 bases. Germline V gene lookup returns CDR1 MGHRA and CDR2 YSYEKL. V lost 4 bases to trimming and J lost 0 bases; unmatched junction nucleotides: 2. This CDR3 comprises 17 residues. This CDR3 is CASSLSGGASGANVLTF. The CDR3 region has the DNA TGCGCCAGCAGCCTTAGCGGGGGGGCCTCTGGGGCCAACGTCCTGACTTTC.

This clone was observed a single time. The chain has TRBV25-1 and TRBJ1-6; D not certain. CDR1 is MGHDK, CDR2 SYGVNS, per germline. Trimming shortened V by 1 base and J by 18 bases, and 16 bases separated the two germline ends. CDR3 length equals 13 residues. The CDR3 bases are TGTGCCAGCAGTGAATTGGAAGGAGGCCTCCGCCACTTT. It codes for CASSELEGGLRHF.

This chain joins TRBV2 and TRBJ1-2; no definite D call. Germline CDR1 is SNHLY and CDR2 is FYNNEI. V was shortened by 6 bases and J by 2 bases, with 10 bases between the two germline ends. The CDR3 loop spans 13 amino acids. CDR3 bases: TGTGCCAGCAGGGAGTCGGACAACTATGGCTACACCTTC. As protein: CASRESDNYGYTF.

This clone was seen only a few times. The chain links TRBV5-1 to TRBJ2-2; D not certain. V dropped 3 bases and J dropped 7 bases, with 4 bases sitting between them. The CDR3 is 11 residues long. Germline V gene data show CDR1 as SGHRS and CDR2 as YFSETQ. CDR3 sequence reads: CASSSRGELFF. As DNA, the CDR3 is TGCGCCAGCAGCTCTCGCGGGGAGCTGTTTTTT.

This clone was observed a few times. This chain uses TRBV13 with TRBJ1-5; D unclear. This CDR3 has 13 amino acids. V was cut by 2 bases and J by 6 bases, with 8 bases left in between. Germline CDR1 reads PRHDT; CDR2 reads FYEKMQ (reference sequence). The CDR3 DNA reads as TGTGCCAGCAGCTTAACCCGTGGTCAGCCCCAGCATTTT. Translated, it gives CASSLTRGQPQHF.

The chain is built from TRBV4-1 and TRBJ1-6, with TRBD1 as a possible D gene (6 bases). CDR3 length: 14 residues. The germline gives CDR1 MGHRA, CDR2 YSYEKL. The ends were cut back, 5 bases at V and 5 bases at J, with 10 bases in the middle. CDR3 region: CASSRAGDNSPLHF. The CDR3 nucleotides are TGCGCCAGCAGCAGGGCAGGGGATAATTCACCCCTCCACTTT.

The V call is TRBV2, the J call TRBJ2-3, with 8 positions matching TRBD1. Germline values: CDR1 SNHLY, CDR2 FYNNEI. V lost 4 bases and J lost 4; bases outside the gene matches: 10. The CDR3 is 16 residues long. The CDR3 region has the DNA TGTGCCAGCAGTGTGTCGACAGGGGAATGGGCAGATACGCAGTATTTT. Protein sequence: CASSVSTGEWADTQYF.